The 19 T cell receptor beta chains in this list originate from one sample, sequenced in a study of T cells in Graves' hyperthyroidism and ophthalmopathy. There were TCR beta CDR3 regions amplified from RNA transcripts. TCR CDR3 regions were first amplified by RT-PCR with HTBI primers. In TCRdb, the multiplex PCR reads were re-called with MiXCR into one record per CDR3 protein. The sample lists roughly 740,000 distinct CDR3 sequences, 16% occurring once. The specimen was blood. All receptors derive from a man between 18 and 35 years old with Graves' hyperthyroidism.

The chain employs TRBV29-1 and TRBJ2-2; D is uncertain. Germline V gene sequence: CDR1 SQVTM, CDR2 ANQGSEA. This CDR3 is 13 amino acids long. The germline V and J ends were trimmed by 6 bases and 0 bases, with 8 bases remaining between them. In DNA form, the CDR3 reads TGCAGCGTGCAAGCGCCGAACACCGGGGAGCTGTTTTTT. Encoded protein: CSVQAPNTGELFF.

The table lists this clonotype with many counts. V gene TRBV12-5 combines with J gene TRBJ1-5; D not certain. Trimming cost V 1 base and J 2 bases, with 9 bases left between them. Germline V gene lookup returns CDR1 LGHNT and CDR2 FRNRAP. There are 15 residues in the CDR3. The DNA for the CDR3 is TGTGCTAGTGGTTTGGGGACGGAAGGCAATCAGCCCCAGCATTTT. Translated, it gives CASGLGTEGNQPQHF. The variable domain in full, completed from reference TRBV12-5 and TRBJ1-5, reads DARVTQTPRHKVTEMGQEVTMRCQPILGHNTVFWYRQTMMQGLELLAYFRNRAPLDDSGMPKDRFSAEMPDATLATLKIQPSEPRDSAVYFCASGLGTEGNQPQHFGDGTRLSIL.

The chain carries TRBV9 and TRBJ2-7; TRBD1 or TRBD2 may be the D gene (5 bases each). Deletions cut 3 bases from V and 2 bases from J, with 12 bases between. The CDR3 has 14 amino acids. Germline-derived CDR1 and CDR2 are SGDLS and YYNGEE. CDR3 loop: CASSATLGAYEQYF. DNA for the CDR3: TGTGCCAGCAGCGCTACACTAGGGGCCTACGAGCAGTACTTC.

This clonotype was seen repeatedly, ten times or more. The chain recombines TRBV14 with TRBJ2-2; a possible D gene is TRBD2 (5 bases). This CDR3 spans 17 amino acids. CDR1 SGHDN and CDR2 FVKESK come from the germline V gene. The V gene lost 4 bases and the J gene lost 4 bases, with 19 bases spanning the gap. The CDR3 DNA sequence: TGTGCCAGCAGCCCACCCTTCGGAGGCGGTGGCACCGGGGAGCTGTTTTTT. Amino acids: CASSPPFGGGGTGELFF.

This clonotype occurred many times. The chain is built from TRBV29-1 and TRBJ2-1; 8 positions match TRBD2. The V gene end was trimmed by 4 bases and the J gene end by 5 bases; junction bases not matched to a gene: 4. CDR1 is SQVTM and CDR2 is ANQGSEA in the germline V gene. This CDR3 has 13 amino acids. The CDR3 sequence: CSVVLAEHNEQFF. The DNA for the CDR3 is TGCAGCGTTGTACTAGCGGAGCACAATGAGCAGTTCTTC.

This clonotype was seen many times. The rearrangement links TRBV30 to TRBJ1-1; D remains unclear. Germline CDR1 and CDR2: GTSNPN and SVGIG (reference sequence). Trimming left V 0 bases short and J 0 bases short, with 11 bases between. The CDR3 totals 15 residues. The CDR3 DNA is TGTGCCTGGAGTGTACCCGATTACTTGAACACTGAAGCTTTCTTT. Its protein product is CAWSVPDYLNTEAFF.

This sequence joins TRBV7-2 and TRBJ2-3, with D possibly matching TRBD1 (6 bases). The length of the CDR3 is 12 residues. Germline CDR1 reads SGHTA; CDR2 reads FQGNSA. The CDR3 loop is CVTGFGTDTQYF. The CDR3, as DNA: TGTGTCACAGGGTTCGGCACAGATACGCAGTATTTT.

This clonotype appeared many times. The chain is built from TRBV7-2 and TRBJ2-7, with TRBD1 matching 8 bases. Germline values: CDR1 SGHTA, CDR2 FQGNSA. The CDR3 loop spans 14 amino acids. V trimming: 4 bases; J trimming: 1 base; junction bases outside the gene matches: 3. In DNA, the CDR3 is TGTGCCAGCAGCTCCTACAGGGGGTCCTACGAGCAGTACTTC. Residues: CASSSYRGSYEQYF.

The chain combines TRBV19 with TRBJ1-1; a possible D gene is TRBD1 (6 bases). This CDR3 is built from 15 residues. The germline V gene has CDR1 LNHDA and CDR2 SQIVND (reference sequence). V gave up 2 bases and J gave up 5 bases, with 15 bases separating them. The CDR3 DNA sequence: TGTGCCAGTAGTATATCGGGCAGGGGCATGACTGAAGCTTTCTTT. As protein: CASSISGRGMTEAFF.

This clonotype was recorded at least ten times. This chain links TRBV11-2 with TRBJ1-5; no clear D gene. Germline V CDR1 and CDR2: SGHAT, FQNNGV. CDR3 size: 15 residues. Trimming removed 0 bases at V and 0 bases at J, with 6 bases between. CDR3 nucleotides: TGTGCCAGCAGCTTAGAGACGGCTAGCAATCAGCCCCAGCATTTT. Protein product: CASSLETASNQPQHF.

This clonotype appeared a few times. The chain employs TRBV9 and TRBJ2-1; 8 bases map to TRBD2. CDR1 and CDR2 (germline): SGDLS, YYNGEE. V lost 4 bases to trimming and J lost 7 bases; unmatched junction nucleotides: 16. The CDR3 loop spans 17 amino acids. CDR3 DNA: TGTGCCAGCAGCCCCATCCCGGGGGGGTCGGGGTGGAATGAGCAGTTCTTC. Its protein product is CASSPIPGGSGWNEQFF.

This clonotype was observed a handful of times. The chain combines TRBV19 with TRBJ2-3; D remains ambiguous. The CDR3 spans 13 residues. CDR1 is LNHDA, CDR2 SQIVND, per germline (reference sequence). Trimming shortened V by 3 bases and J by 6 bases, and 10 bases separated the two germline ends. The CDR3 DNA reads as TGTGCCAGTAGTATCCCGAACTCGGATACGCAGTATTTT. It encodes CASSIPNSDTQYF. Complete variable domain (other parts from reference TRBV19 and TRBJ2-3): DGGITQSPKYLFRKEGQNVTLSCEQNLNHDAMYWYRQDPGQGLRLIYYSQIVNDFQKGDIAEGYSVSREKKESFPLTVTSAQKNPTAFYLCASSIPNSDTQYFGPGTRLTVL.

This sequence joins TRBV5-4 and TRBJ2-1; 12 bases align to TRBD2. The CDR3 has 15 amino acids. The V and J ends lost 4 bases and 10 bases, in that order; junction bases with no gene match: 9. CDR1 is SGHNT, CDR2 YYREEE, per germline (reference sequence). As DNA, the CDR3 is TGTGCCAGCAGCCCCCGACTAGCGGGAGCGCGAGAGCAGTTCTTC. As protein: CASSPRLAGAREQFF.

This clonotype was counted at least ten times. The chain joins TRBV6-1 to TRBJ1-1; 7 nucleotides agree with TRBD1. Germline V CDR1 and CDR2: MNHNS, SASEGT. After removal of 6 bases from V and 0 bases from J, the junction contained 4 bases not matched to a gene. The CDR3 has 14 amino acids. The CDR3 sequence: CASRDGTVNTEAFF. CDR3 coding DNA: TGTGCCAGCAGGGACGGGACAGTGAACACTGAAGCTTTCTTT.

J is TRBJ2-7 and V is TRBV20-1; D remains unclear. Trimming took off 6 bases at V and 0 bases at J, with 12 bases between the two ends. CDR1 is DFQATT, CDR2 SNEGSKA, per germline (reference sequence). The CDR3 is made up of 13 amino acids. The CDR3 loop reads CSAQTTYSYEQYF. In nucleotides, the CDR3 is TGCAGTGCCCAGACCACGTACTCCTACGAGCAGTACTTC.

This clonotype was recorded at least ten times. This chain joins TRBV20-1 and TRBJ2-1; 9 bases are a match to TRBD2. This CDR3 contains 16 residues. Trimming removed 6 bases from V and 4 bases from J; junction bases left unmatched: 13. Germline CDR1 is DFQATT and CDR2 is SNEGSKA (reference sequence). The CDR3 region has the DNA TGCAGTGCACGAAAGGGCCGCGGGAGGGTATACAATGAGCAGTTCTTC. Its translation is CSARKGRGRVYNEQFF.

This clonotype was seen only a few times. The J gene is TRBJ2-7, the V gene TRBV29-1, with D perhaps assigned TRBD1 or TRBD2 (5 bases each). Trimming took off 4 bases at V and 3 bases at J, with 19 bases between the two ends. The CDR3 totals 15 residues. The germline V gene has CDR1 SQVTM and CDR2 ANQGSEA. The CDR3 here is CSVGEPGRSNYEQYF. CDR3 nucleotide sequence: TGCAGCGTTGGGGAACCAGGGAGAAGCAACTACGAGCAGTACTTC.

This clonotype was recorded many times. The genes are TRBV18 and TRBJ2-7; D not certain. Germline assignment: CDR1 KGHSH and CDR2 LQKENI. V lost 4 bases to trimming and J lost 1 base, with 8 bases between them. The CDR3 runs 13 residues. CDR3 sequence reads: CASSRVRSYEQYF. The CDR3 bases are TGTGCCAGCTCACGGGTACGGTCCTACGAGCAGTACTTC.

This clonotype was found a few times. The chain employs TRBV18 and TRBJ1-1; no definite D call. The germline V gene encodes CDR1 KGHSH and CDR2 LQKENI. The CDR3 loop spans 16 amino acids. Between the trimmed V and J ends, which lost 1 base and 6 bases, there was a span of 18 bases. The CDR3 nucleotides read TGTGCCAGCTCACCACGAGCCAGATTTAGAGGTTCTGAAGCTTTCTTT. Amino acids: CASSPRARFRGSEAFF.